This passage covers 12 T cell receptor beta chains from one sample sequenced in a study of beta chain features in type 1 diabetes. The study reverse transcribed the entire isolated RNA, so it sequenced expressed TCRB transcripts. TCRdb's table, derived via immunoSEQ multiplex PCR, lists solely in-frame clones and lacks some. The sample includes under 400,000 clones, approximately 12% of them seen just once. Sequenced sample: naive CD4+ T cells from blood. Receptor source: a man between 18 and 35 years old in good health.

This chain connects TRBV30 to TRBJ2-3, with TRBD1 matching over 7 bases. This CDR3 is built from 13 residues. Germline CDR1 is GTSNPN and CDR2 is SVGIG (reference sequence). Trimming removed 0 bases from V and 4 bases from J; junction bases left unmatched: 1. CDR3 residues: CAWSVGGPDTQYF. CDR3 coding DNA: TGTGCCTGGAGTGTAGGGGGCCCAGATACGCAGTATTTT.

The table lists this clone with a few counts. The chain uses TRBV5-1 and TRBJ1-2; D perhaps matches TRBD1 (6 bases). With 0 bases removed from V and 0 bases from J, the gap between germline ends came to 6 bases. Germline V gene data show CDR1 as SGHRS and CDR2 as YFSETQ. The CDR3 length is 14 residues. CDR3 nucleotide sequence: TGCGCCAGCAGCTTGGACAGGGCTAACTATGGCTACACCTTC. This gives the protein CASSLDRANYGYTF.

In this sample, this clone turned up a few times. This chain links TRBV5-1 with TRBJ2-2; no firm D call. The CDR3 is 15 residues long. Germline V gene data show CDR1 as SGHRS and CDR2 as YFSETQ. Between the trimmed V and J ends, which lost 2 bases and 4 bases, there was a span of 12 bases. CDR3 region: CASSFSVTGTGELFF. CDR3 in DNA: TGCGCCAGCAGCTTTTCCGTGACTGGCACCGGGGAGCTGTTTTTT.

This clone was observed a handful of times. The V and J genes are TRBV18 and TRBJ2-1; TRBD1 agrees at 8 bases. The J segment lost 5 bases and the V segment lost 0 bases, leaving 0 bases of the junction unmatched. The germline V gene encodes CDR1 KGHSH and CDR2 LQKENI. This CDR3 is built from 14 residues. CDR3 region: CASSPPQGDNEQFF. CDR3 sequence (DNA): TGTGCCAGCTCACCACCACAGGGGGACAATGAGCAGTTCTTC.

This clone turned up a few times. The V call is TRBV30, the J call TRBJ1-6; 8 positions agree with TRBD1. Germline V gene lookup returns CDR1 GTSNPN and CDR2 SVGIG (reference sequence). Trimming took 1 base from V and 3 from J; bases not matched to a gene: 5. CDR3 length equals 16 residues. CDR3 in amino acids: CAWSDTDRGYNSPLHF. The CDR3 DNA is TGTGCCTGGAGTGACACAGACAGGGGCTATAATTCACCCCTCCACTTT.

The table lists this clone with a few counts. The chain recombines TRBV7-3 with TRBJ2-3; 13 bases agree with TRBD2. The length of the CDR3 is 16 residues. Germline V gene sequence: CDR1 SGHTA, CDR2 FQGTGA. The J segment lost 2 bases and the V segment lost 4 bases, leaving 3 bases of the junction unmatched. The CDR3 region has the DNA TGTGCCAGCAGCTCGACTAGCGGGGGGTTCACAGATACGCAGTATTTT. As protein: CASSSTSGGFTDTQYF.

Written as DNA, the CDR3 is TGTGCCAGTTCTATCGGACAGGAGAATGAGCAGTTCTTC. Translation gives CASSIGQENEQFF. The rearrangement links TRBV19 to TRBJ2-1, with TRBD1 identical over 7 bases. CDR3 length equals 13 residues. Unmatched junction bases numbered 8, after V lost 8 bases and J lost 7 bases. Germline assignment: CDR1 LNHDA and CDR2 SQIVND (reference sequence).

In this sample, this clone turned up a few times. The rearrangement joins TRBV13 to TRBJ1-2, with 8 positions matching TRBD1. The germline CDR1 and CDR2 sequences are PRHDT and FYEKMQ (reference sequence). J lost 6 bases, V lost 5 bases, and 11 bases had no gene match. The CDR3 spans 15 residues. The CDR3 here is CASSTPTGERNGYTF. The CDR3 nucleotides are TGTGCCAGCAGCACGCCGACAGGGGAGAGGAATGGCTACACCTTC.

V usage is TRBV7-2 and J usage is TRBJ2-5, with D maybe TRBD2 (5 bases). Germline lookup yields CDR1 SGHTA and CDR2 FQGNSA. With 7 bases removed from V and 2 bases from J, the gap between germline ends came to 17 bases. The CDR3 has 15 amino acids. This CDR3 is CASTAREGPQETQYF. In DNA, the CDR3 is TGTGCCAGCACCGCCCGGGAAGGACCACAAGAGACCCAGTACTTC.

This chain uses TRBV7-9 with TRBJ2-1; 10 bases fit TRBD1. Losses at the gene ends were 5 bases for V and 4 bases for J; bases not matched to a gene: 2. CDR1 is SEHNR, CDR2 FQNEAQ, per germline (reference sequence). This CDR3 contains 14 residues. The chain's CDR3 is CASSPGQGYNEQFF. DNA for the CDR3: TGTGCCAGCAGCCCGGGACAGGGGTACAATGAGCAGTTCTTC.

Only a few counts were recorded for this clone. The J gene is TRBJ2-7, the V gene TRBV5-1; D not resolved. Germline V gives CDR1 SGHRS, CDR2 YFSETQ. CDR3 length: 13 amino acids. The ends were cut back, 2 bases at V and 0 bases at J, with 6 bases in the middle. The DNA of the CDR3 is TGCGCCAGCAGCTTAAGTAGCTCCTACGAGCAGTACTTC. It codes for CASSLSSSYEQYF.

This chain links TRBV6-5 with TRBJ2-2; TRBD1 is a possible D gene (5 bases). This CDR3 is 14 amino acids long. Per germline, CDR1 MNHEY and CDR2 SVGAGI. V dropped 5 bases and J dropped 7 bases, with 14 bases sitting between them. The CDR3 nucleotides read TGTGCCAGCAGTAGGATAGGGGTTCACGGGGAGCTGTTTTTT. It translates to CASSRIGVHGELFF.